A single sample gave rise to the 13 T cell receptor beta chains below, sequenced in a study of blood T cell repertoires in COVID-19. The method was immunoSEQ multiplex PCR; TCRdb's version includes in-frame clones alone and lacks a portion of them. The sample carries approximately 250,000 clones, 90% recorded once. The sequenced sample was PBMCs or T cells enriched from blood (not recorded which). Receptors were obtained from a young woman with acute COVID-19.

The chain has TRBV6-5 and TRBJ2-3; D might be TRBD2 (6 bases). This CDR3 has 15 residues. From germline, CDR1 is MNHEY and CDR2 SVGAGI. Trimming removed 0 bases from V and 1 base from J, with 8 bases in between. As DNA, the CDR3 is TGTGCCAGCAGTTACTCATCGGGGGGCACAGATACGCAGTATTTT. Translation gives CASSYSSGGTDTQYF.

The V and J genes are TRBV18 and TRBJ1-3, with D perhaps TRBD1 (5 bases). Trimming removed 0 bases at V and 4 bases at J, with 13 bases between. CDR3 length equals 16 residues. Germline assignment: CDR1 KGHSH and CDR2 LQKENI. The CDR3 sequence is CASSPPGTGAGNTIYF. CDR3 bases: TGTGCCAGCTCACCACCCGGAACAGGCGCCGGAAACACCATATATTTT.

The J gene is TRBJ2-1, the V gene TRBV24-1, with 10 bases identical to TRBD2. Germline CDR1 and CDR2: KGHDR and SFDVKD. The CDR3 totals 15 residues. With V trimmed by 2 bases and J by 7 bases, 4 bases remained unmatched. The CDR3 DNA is TGTGCCACCAGTGATTCTAGCGGGAGCTTAAATGAGCAGTTCTTC. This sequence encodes CATSDSSGSLNEQFF.

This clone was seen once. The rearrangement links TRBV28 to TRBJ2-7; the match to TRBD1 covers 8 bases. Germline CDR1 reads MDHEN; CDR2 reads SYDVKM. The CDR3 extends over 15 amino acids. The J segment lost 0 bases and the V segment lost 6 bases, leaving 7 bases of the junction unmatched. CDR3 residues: CASSSTGGSSYEQYF. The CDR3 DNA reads TGTGCCAGCAGCTCTACAGGGGGGAGCTCCTACGAGCAGTACTTC.

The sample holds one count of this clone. The CDR3 protein is CASSPATYGYTF. CDR3 coding DNA: TGTGCCAGTAGCCCAGCGACCTATGGCTACACCTTC. The chain carries TRBV19 and TRBJ1-2; no clear D. Trimming took off 6 bases at V and 4 bases at J, with 9 bases between the two ends. The CDR3 sequence is 12 residues long. Germline CDR1 is LNHDA and CDR2 is SQIVND (reference sequence). The variable domain in full, completed from reference TRBV19 and TRBJ1-2, reads DGGITQSPKYLFRKEGQNVTLSCEQNLNHDAMYWYRQDPGQGLRLIYYSQIVNDFQKGDIAEGYSVSREKKESFPLTVTSAQKNPTAFYLCASSPATYGYTFGSGTRLTVV.

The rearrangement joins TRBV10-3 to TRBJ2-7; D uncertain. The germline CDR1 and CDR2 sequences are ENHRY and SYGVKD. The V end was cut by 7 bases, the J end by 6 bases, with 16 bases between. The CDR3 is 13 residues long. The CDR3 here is CAINDFVGSEQYF. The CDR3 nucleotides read TGTGCCATCAACGACTTCGTGGGTAGCGAGCAGTACTTC.

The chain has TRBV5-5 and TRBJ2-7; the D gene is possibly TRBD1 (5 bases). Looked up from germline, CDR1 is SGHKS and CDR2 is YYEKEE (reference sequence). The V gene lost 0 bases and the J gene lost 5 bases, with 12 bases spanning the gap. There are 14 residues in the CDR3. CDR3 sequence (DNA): TGTGCCAGCAGCTTGGCTCAGGGTCGCGACGAGCAGTACTTC. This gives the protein CASSLAQGRDEQYF.

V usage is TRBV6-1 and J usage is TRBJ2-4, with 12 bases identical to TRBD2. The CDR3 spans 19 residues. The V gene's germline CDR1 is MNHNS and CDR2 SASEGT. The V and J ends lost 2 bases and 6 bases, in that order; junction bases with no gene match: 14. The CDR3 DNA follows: TGTGCCAGCAGTGAAAAGGGGCCCCTAGCGGGAGGGCACGGAAACATTCAGTACTTC. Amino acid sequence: CASSEKGPLAGGHGNIQYF.

The CDR3 sequence is CAISRQGTTNEKLFF. For the CDR3, the DNA is TGTGCCATCAGTAGACAGGGGACAACTAATGAAAAACTGTTTTTT. The rearrangement joins TRBV10-3 to TRBJ1-4; TRBD1 matches 8 bases. CDR1 is ENHRY and CDR2 is SYGVKD in the germline V gene. The CDR3 covers 15 residues. J lost 0 bases, V lost 5 bases, and 2 bases had no gene match.

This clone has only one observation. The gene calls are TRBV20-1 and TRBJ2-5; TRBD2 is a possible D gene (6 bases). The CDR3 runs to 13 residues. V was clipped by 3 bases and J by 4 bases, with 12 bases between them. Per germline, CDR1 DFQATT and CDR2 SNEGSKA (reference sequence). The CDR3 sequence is CSASTGEGETQYF. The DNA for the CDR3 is TGCAGTGCTAGTACGGGAGAGGGAGAGACCCAGTACTTC.

In DNA, the CDR3 is TGTGCCAGTAGTATGCAAGGAGCGACCACAGATACGCAGTATTTT. Encoded protein: CASSMQGATTDTQYF. The chain has TRBV19 and TRBJ2-3; no definite D call. Trimming cost V 3 bases and J 2 bases, with 12 bases left between them. The germline CDR1 and CDR2 sequences are LNHDA and SQIVND (reference sequence). The length of the CDR3 is 15 residues.

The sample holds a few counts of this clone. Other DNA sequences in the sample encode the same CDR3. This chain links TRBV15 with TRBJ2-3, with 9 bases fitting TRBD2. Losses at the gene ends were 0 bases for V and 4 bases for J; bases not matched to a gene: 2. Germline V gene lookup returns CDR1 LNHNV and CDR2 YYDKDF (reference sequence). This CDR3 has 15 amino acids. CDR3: CATSREAGGPDTQYF. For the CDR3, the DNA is TGTGCCACCAGCAGAGAGGCGGGAGGGCCAGATACGCAGTATTTT.

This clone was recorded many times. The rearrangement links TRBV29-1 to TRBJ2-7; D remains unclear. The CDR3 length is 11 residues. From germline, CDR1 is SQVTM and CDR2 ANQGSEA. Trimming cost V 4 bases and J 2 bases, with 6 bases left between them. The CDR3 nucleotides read TGCAGCGTTGGCGGCGCCTACGAGCAGTACTTC. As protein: CSVGGAYEQYF.